This TCR beta chain was captured in a study of cytomegalovirus exposure and HLA in healthy donors. Trimming stripped 3 bases from V and 6 bases from J, with 18 bases between. This CDR3 has 16 amino acids. Germline V gene lookup returns CDR1 LGHNA and CDR2 YNFKEQ. The study ran its PCR with 60 Vbeta and 13 Jbeta primers. The repertoire was sequenced with immunoSEQ multiplex PCR; TCRdb's copy has only in-frame clones and lacks some. The sample holds just under 65,000 clones. The TCR sequence derives from a boy aged 5 to 17 in good health and CMV-seronegative. This chain connects TRBV4-2 to TRBJ2-1; tentative D call: TRBD2 (5 bases). The sample consisted of PBMCs. Here the CDR3 DNA reads TGTGCCAGCAGCCAGGCTAGCTTAGATGAGGGCAATGAGCAGTTCTTC. This gives the protein CASSQASLDEGNEQFF.